These T cell receptor beta chains were read from a single sample in a study of T cells of healthy individuals. TCRdb itself ran the 5' RACE reads through MiXCR, one entry per CDR3 protein. The sample lists 53,000 or so distinct CDR3 sequences, 14% to 15% occurring once. These TCRs come from a human donor in good health. CDR3s include the opening cysteine and the closing phenylalanine or tryptophan. Fields, in order: D gene, J gene, V gene, clone size, CDR3 DNA, CDR3 protein. The D gene is left open where the match is weak. Size is stated for part of the rows, as once, few or many counts, or as a class when the clone is expanded.

>TRBD1|TRBJ2-1|TRBV29-1|few
TGCAGCGTTGGGAAGACAGGGAGCGATGAGCAGTTCTTC
CSVGKTGSDEQFF
>-|TRBJ1-2|TRBV7-8|-
TGTGCCAGCAGCTTAGGGGCAGTCTATGGCTACACCTTC
CASSLGAVYGYTF
>TRBD2|TRBJ2-5|TRBV20-1|few
TGCAGTGCTAGGGACACGCTAGCGGTGGGGGAGACCCAGTACTTC
CSARDTLAVGETQYF
>TRBD1|TRBJ2-1|TRBV2|few
TGTGCCAGCAGTGCCCGGGACAGGGCCAATGAGCAGTTCTTC
CASSARDRANEQFF
>TRBD1|TRBJ1-3|TRBV20-1|many
TGCAGTGCTAGAGAACTCAGGGGGCTAGGTGGAAACACCATATATTTT
CSARELRGLGGNTIYF
>TRBD2|TRBJ2-1|TRBV7-7|-
TGTGCCAGCAGCTTAGGACTAGCGGGAGTTCATGAGCAGTTCTTC
CASSLGLAGVHEQFF
>-|TRBJ2-3|TRBV5-1|-
TGCGCCAGCACCGGGACTGGTGGCACAGATACGCAGTATTTT
CASTGTGGTDTQYF
>TRBD1|TRBJ2-3|TRBV7-8|-
TGTGCCAGCAGCCCCGGACAGGGAAGCCAAGATACGCAGTATTTT
CASSPGQGSQDTQYF
>-|TRBJ1-4|TRBV4-1|many
TGCGCCAGCAGCCAAGTCAGGGAGGGAAACGAAAAACTGTTTTTT
CASSQVREGNEKLFF
>TRBD2|TRBJ2-1|TRBV6-6|many
TGTGCCAGCAGTTACGGAGCTAGCGGGGTGTACTCGTCTCATAATGAGCAGTTCTTC
CASSYGASGVYSSHNEQFF
>-|TRBJ1-1|TRBV20-1|many
TGCAGCAGTATCATGAACACTGAAGCTTTCTTT
CSSIMNTEAFF
>TRBD1|TRBJ1-5|TRBV6-5|few
TGTGCCAGCAGTCACCGACAGGGGAATCAGCCCCAGCATTTT
CASSHRQGNQPQHF
>-|TRBJ2-1|TRBV7-9|-
TGTGCCAGCAGCCCGACCTGGGATGAGCAGTTCTTC
CASSPTWDEQFF
>TRBD1|TRBJ1-2|TRBV6-1|-
TGTGCCAGCTGGACAGGATTTAATGCCGCCAACTATGGCTACACCTTC
CASWTGFNAANYGYTF
>TRBD1|TRBJ1-2|TRBV20-1|-
TGCAGTGCTAGAGATTCGAGAAACAGGGGGTACCATGGCTACACCTTC
CSARDSRNRGYHGYTF
>TRBD1|TRBJ1-2|TRBV29-1|-
TGCAGCGTTGGCATCTTCAGGGGGCCGAACTATGGCTACACCTTC
CSVGIFRGPNYGYTF
>-|TRBJ1-5|TRBV7-2|many
TGTGCCAGCAGCTTAGCTCTAGGGGTAGGCAATCAGCCCCAGCATTTT
CASSLALGVGNQPQHF
>TRBD1|TRBJ1-1|TRBV29-1|many
TGCAGCGTTAGCGACAGGGGGCCCGCTGAAGCTTTCTTT
CSVSDRGPAEAFF
>TRBD2|TRBJ2-1|TRBV7-2|few
TGTGCCAGCAGCTGGGACTACGGTGAGCAGTTCTTC
CASSWDYGEQFF
>-|TRBJ1-6|TRBV27|many
TGTGCCAGCAGGGAGGGGGGTAATTCACCCCTCCACTTT
CASREGGNSPLHF
>TRBD2|TRBJ2-3|TRBV7-2|-
TGTGCCTCGAGCGGGAGGGCCGGGGCAGATACGCAGTATTTT
CASSGRAGADTQYF
>-|TRBJ1-1|TRBV21-1|many
TGTGCCAGCAGTTCTAGGCTTTCGGGGGCCTCGGTCTTTTATACTGAAGCTTTCTTT
CASSSRLSGASVFYTEAFF
>-|TRBJ1-1|TRBV3-1|-
TGTGCCAGCAGCCGGGTTGTGGGACAGAACACTGAAGCTTTCTTT
CASSRVVGQNTEAFF
>TRBD1|TRBJ1-5|TRBV29-1|many
TGCAGCGCTTCCTCGGACAGGAATCAGCCCCAGCATTTT
CSASSDRNQPQHF
>-|TRBJ2-1|TRBV24-1|-
TGTGCCACCAGTGATTTCAGCGGTCACAATGAGCAGTTCTTC
CATSDFSGHNEQFF